Below, 5 T cell receptor beta chains from the same sample are listed, as sequenced in a study of blood T cell repertoires in COVID-19. Clones were read by immunoSEQ multiplex PCR, and TCRdb kept only the in-frame ones, dropping some. The repertoire holds a few hundred thousand clones, with about four fifths as singletons. Sequenced sample: peripheral blood. All receptors come from a man older than 75 with acute or convalescent COVID-19.

The V and J genes are TRBV7-9 and TRBJ2-1; maybe TRBD1 (5 bases). This CDR3 region has 14 residues. Trimming stripped 3 bases from V and 5 bases from J, with 11 bases between. Germline V lookup: CDR1 SEHNR, CDR2 FQNEAQ (reference sequence). The CDR3 DNA reads as TGTGCCAGCAGCTTTAATACAGGTCACAATGAGCAGTTCTTC. This sequence encodes CASSFNTGHNEQFF.

The V and J genes are TRBV28 and TRBJ1-1; TRBD1 matches 9 bases. The CDR3 runs 13 residues. The J segment lost 6 bases and the V segment lost 5 bases, leaving 4 bases of the junction unmatched. From germline, CDR1 is MDHEN and CDR2 SYDVKM. The chain's CDR3 is CASSKQGAAEAFF. DNA for the CDR3: TGTGCCAGCAGTAAACAGGGGGCCGCTGAAGCTTTCTTT.

The chain has TRBV30 and TRBJ1-5, with D unresolved. Germline lookup yields CDR1 GTSNPN and CDR2 SVGIG (reference sequence). This CDR3 contains 13 residues. Trimming pared 1 base from V and 0 bases from J, leaving 4 bases between. DNA of the CDR3: TGTGCCTGGAGTGCGTATAGCAATCAGCCCCAGCATTTT. This sequence encodes CAWSAYSNQPQHF.

The chain employs TRBV19 and TRBJ1-5, with a tentative D call TRBD1 (6 bases). V was cut by 6 bases and J by 6 bases, with 15 bases left in between. The germline CDR1 and CDR2 sequences are LNHDA and SQIVND (reference sequence). The CDR3 has 14 amino acids. The DNA of the CDR3 is TGTGCCAGTAGCTCGGGGGGCGGCGGTCAGCCCCAGCATTTT. It encodes CASSSGGGGQPQHF.

This chain joins TRBV25-1 and TRBJ2-7, with TRBD2 matching over 12 bases. Germline V gene data show CDR1 as MGHDK and CDR2 as SYGVNS. J lost 2 bases, V lost 3 bases, and 2 bases had no gene match. This CDR3 has 15 amino acids. The CDR3 region has the DNA TGTGCCAGCAGTGATAGGACTAGCGGGACCTACGAGCAGTACTTC. Protein sequence: CASSDRTSGTYEQYF.